Included here is one T cell receptor beta chain sequence, with context. Its antigen is not identified. The CDR3 has 12 residues. V was cut by 5 bases and J by 4 bases, with 9 bases left in between. Germline CDR1 reads SGDLS; CDR2 reads YYNGEE. RNA transcripts were the template for amplifying TCR beta CDR3 regions. Initially, a first-round RT-PCR of the TCR CDR3 employed the HTBI primer set. In TCRdb, the multiplex PCR reads were re-called with MiXCR into one record per CDR3 protein. In the table there are 600,000 to 700,000 distinct CDR3 sequences, 40% to 55% of which are singletons. The source of the sample is a study of T cells in Graves' hyperthyroidism and ophthalmopathy. Study results and limitations: Ophthalmopathy was model-predicted a median about 7.1 months pre-onset.

The TCR sequence derives from an adult man with Graves' disease, either hyperthyroidism or ophthalmopathy (not recorded which). The material sequenced was peripheral blood or thyroid tissue (not recorded which). The chain uses TRBV9 and TRBJ1-2; the D gene is possibly TRBD1 (5 bases). The chain's CDR3 is CASSVTGYGYTF. In DNA form, the CDR3 reads TGTGCCAGCAGTGTTACAGGCTATGGCTACACCTTC.